Following are 32 T cell receptor beta chains from one sample sequenced in a study of blood T cell repertoires in COVID-19. Profiled with immunoSEQ multiplex PCR; TCRdb holds only in-frame clones, not every one. The table includes a few hundred thousand clones, less than 90% detected once. Sequenced sample: peripheral blood. These TCRs come from a man younger than 40 with active or convalescent COVID-19.

This chain links TRBV7-2 with TRBJ2-2; 7 bases are shared with TRBD1. CDR1 and CDR2 from the germline V gene are SGHTA and FQGNSA. The CDR3 is made up of 16 amino acids. The J segment lost 1 base and the V segment lost 3 bases, leaving 5 bases of the junction unmatched. CDR3 sequence (DNA): TGTGCCAGCAGCTTTACAGGGGTAGGGAACACCGGGGAGCTGTTTTTT. Amino acids: CASSFTGVGNTGELFF.

The chain has TRBV4-3 and TRBJ1-3; D call uncertain. The CDR3 extends over 15 amino acids. V was shortened by 0 bases and J by 0 bases, with 6 bases between the two germline ends. The germline gives CDR1 LGHNA, CDR2 YSLEER. This CDR3 is CASSQERHSGNTIYF. CDR3 sequence (DNA): TGCGCCAGCAGCCAAGAGCGGCACTCTGGAAACACCATATATTTT.

The rearrangement links TRBV25-1 to TRBJ2-2; the D is unclear. Germline CDR1 MGHDK, CDR2 SYGVNS. The CDR3 totals 14 residues. Trimming removed 1 base from V and 2 bases from J, with 5 bases in between. The CDR3 region has the DNA TGTGCCAGCAGTGAATTAGCTAACACCGGGGAGCTGTTTTTT. Translation: CASSELANTGELFF.

This chain connects TRBV24-1 to TRBJ1-5; TRBD1 might be the D (5 bases). CDR3 length: 18 residues. Germline CDR1 and CDR2: KGHDR and SFDVKD. Trimming took 1 base from V and 0 from J, leaving 15 bases between them. CDR3 DNA: TGTGCCACCAGTGATTTACCCGACAGACGAAATAGCAATCAGCCCCAGCATTTT. Protein product: CATSDLPDRRNSNQPQHF.

The J gene is TRBJ1-5, the V gene TRBV19; D is undetermined. CDR3 size: 15 residues. Germline V gene data show CDR1 as LNHDA and CDR2 as SQIVND (reference sequence). Trimming left V 5 bases short and J 3 bases short, with 14 bases between. CDR3 in amino acids: CASSSPLTPNQPQHF. The CDR3 bases are TGTGCCAGTAGTTCTCCCCTCACTCCCAATCAGCCCCAGCATTTT.

J is TRBJ1-2 and V is TRBV4-1; no firm D call. Germline CDR1 reads MGHRA; CDR2 reads YSYEKL. This CDR3 region has 15 residues. Trimming stripped 0 bases from V and 3 bases from J, with 11 bases between. CDR3 nucleotide sequence: TGCGCCAGCAGCCAAGATATGAGGACTCACTATGGCTACACCTTC. This codes for CASSQDMRTHYGYTF.

This chain links TRBV27 with TRBJ1-2; 10 positions agree with TRBD1. The trim removed 2 bases at V and 8 bases at J, leaving 5 bases unmatched. In germline, CDR1 is MNHEY, CDR2 SMNVEV (reference sequence). The CDR3 is 14 residues long. CDR3 sequence: CASSLSGTGVGYTF. The CDR3 nucleotides are TGTGCCAGCAGTTTAAGTGGGACAGGGGTGGGCTACACCTTC.

This clone showed up just once. The chain recombines TRBV10-3 with TRBJ2-1, with D unresolved. Deletions cut 0 bases from V and 6 bases from J, with 15 bases between. Germline CDR1 reads ENHRY; CDR2 reads SYGVKD. CDR3 size: 16 residues. The CDR3 here is CAISESGGSVGNEQFF. CDR3 DNA sequence: TGTGCCATCAGTGAGTCCGGCGGTAGTGTAGGCAATGAGCAGTTCTTC.

The chain carries TRBV7-9 and TRBJ1-1; maybe TRBD1 (6 bases). CDR1 is SEHNR, CDR2 FQNEAQ, per germline (reference sequence). Trimming pared 5 bases from V and 3 bases from J, leaving 16 bases between. This CDR3 comprises 15 residues. CDR3 in DNA: TGTGCCAGCAGCACCGGAGACAGGCGGCACACTGAAGCTTTCTTT. Its protein product is CASSTGDRRHTEAFF.

The chain uses TRBV24-1 and TRBJ2-3; 16 bases agree with TRBD2. The V and J ends lost 3 bases and 1 base, in that order; junction bases with no gene match: 3. This CDR3 spans 18 amino acids. Germline V gene data show CDR1 as KGHDR and CDR2 as SFDVKD. The CDR3 spells CATSDGTSGGARTDTQYF. CDR3 DNA sequence: TGTGCCACCAGTGATGGGACTAGCGGGGGGGCACGCACAGATACGCAGTATTTT.

V usage is TRBV30 and J usage is TRBJ2-5; tentatively, D is TRBD2 (6 bases). The V gene lost 4 bases and the J gene lost 7 bases, with 22 bases spanning the gap. CDR1 is GTSNPN, CDR2 SVGIG, per germline (reference sequence). The CDR3 has 15 residues. The CDR3 bases are TGTGCCTGGACCCCCCCTGGGGGGATTTGGGGGACCCAGTACTTC. Translated, it gives CAWTPPGGIWGTQYF.

This rearrangement joins TRBV3-1 (or the pseudogene TRBV3-2) to TRBJ2-1; D unclear. The V gene lost 4 bases and the J gene lost 7 bases, with 20 bases spanning the gap. CDR1 is LGHDT and CDR2 is YNNKEL in the germline V gene (reference sequence). The CDR3 sequence is 16 residues long. CDR3 loop: CASSRAFGETVNEQFF. The DNA for the CDR3 is TGTGCCAGCAGCCGTGCCTTTGGTGAGACTGTTAATGAGCAGTTCTTC.

The chain employs TRBV5-4 and TRBJ1-1; D is uncertain. Trimming took off 8 bases at V and 2 bases at J, with 19 bases between the two ends. Germline V CDR1 and CDR2: SGHNT, YYREEE (reference sequence). The CDR3 consists of 15 residues. CDR3 bases: TGTGCCAGTAACTTAGGAGTATCGGCTAACACTGAAGCTTTCTTT. Its translation: CASNLGVSANTEAFF.

This clone showed up just once. The chain couples TRBV7-8 to TRBJ1-1; tentative D call: TRBD1 (5 bases). The CDR3 is 15 residues long. CDR1 is SGHVS and CDR2 is FQNEAQ in the germline V gene. V lost 0 bases and J lost 5, with 13 bases in between. CDR3 in amino acids: CASSLAAEGRTEAFF. In DNA, the CDR3 is TGTGCCAGCAGCTTAGCCGCCGAGGGGAGGACTGAAGCTTTCTTT.

The rearrangement uses TRBV27 and TRBJ2-5, with 8 bases identical to TRBD2. The CDR3 is made up of 15 amino acids. V was clipped by 5 bases and J by 6 bases; unmatched bases: 11. Germline CDR1 reads MNHEY; CDR2 reads SMNVEV (reference sequence). CDR3: CASSPGGGGLQTQYF. In DNA form, the CDR3 reads TGTGCCAGCAGTCCGGGAGGGGGGGGGCTGCAGACCCAGTACTTC.

The chain recombines TRBV7-6 with TRBJ1-1; no reliable D call. With 3 bases removed from V and 1 base from J, the gap between germline ends came to 15 bases. Germline CDR1 SGHVS, CDR2 FNYEAQ. CDR3 length equals 16 residues. This chain's CDR3 is CASSLVVTGKNTEAFF. CDR3 DNA sequence: TGTGCCAGCAGCTTGGTAGTGACGGGGAAGAACACTGAAGCTTTCTTT. The full variable domain, rest sourced from reference TRBV7-6 and TRBJ1-1, is GAGVSQSPRYKVTKRGQDVALRCDPISGHVSLYWYRQALGQGPEFLTYFNYEAQQDKSGLPNDRFSAERPEGSISTLTIQRTEQRDSAMYRCASSLVVTGKNTEAFFGQGTRLTVV.

The chain joins TRBV7-9 to TRBJ2-1; maybe TRBD1 (7 bases). V shed 5 bases and J shed 9 bases, with 17 bases lying between them. Germline V gives CDR1 SEHNR, CDR2 FQNEAQ (reference sequence). The CDR3 extends over 14 amino acids. The CDR3 DNA reads TGTGCCAGCAGCAAAACGGAGGGGGCCCGTGAGCAGTTCTTC. Residues: CASSKTEGAREQFF.

The V and J genes are TRBV5-1 and TRBJ1-6; 7 nucleotides align to TRBD1. Losses at the gene ends were 0 bases for V and 8 bases for J; bases not matched to a gene: 8. The CDR3 loop spans 16 amino acids. Germline V gene data show CDR1 as SGHRS and CDR2 as YFSETQ. CDR3 sequence (DNA): TGCGCCAGCAGCTTGGGACAGGGTATTATTGATTCACCCCTCCACTTT. Translation gives CASSLGQGIIDSPLHF.

The chain recombines TRBV6-5 with TRBJ2-7; D perhaps matches TRBD2 (5 bases). Germline CDR1 MNHEY, CDR2 SVGAGI. V lost 7 bases and J lost 2, with 12 bases in between. CDR3 length equals 13 residues. The CDR3 reads CASIQEVPYEQYF. Here the CDR3 DNA reads TGTGCCAGCATTCAGGAGGTTCCCTACGAGCAGTACTTC.

The gene calls are TRBV19 and TRBJ2-3, with a tentative D call TRBD1 (6 bases). Germline V CDR1 and CDR2: LNHDA, SQIVND (reference sequence). Trimming removed 6 bases at V and 0 bases at J, with 13 bases between. The CDR3 extends over 15 amino acids. The CDR3 protein is CASSKGDTSTDTQYF. In nucleotides, the CDR3 is TGTGCCAGTAGCAAGGGGGACACTAGCACAGATACGCAGTATTTT.

V and J are TRBV6-2 or TRBV6-3 and TRBJ2-1; possible D gene TRBD1, 5 bases. The CDR3 has 16 amino acids. Germline assignment: CDR1 MNHEY and CDR2 SVGEGT. V lost 0 bases and J 8 bases, leaving 17 bases between the germline ends. The CDR3 nucleotides are TGTGCCAGCAGTTACTCGAGGCAGGGATCTCGGGATGAGCAGTTCTTC. This encodes CASSYSRQGSRDEQFF.

The rearrangement links TRBV15 to TRBJ1-6; D unclear. CDR3 length: 16 amino acids. Germline-derived CDR1 and CDR2 are LNHNV and YYDKDF (reference sequence). V dropped 2 bases and J dropped 9 bases, with 17 bases sitting between them. The CDR3 DNA follows: TGTGCCACCAGCAGAAATGGCCAGAAGGGAGGTTCACCCCTCCACTTT. It specifies CATSRNGQKGGSPLHF.

The V gene is TRBV25-1, the J gene TRBJ2-2, with a tentative D call TRBD1 (6 bases). Germline CDR1 and CDR2: MGHDK and SYGVNS. V was cut by 6 bases and J by 4 bases, with 12 bases left in between. The CDR3 covers 14 residues. The CDR3 DNA sequence: TGTGCCAGCAGAGGGGGACACCTCACCGGGGAGCTGTTTTTT. Its translation: CASRGGHLTGELFF.

This clone was counted a few times. This chain uses TRBV6-1 with TRBJ2-1; 11 bases align to TRBD2. Germline CDR1 is MNHNS and CDR2 is SASEGT. V trimming: 4 bases; J trimming: 4 bases; junction bases outside the gene matches: 15. There are 19 residues in the CDR3. The CDR3 region has the DNA TGTGCCAGCAGTGTCTACGATATAGGGCTAGCGGGGGGATACAATGAGCAGTTCTTC. Its protein product is CASSVYDIGLAGGYNEQFF.

The V call is TRBV6-2 or TRBV6-3, the J call TRBJ1-4; 9 positions match TRBD1. The CDR3 sequence is 15 residues long. In germline, CDR1 is MNHEY, CDR2 SVGEGT. Losses at the gene ends were 5 bases for V and 7 bases for J; bases not matched to a gene: 8. This chain's CDR3 is CASSRGQGFAEKLFF. The DNA of the CDR3 is TGTGCCAGCAGTCGGGGACAGGGCTTTGCTGAAAAACTGTTTTTT.

Comments on this clone: The junction departs from the called germline gene at one end, perhaps through a read error. V and J are TRBV2 and TRBJ1-2; tentatively, D is TRBD1 (5 bases). Looked up from germline, CDR1 is SNHLY and CDR2 is FYNNEI. The CDR3 has 13 amino acids. The CDR3 region has the DNA TGTGCCAGCACTGAAATCCGACAGTATGGCTACACCTTC. Amino acid sequence: CASTEIRQYGYTF.

The chain links TRBV5-1 to TRBJ2-1; 8 bases match TRBD2. CDR3 length equals 16 residues. Trimming cost V 0 bases and J 8 bases; bases outside gene matches: 10. From germline, CDR1 is SGHRS and CDR2 YFSETQ. CDR3 region: CASSLAGGGMVDEQFF. For the CDR3, the DNA is TGCGCCAGCAGCTTGGCCGGCGGGGGGATGGTAGATGAGCAGTTCTTC. The complete variable domain, with remaining parts taken from reference TRBV5-1 and TRBJ2-1, reads KAGVTQTPRYLIKTRGQQVTLSCSPISGHRSVSWYQQTPGQGLQFLFEYFSETQRNKGNFPGRFSGRQFSNSRSEMNVSTLELGDSALYLCASSLAGGGMVDEQFFGPGTRLTVL.

The genes are TRBV7-9 and TRBJ2-7; 7 bases line up with TRBD1. Germline-derived CDR1 and CDR2 are SEHNR and FQNEAQ (reference sequence). V was clipped by 5 bases and J by 5 bases; unmatched bases: 3. CDR3 length equals 12 residues. CDR3 nucleotide sequence: TGTGCCAGCAGCCCACAGGGGAACGAGCAGTACTTC. This codes for CASSPQGNEQYF.

This clone was counted only a few times. V usage is TRBV5-8 and J usage is TRBJ2-2; 10 nucleotides match TRBD1. The CDR3 length is 16 residues. Germline V lookup: CDR1 SGHTS, CDR2 YDEGEE. J gave up 4 bases and V 5 bases, and 8 bases lay outside the gene matches. The CDR3 is CASSPDRGRITGELFF. CDR3 sequence (DNA): TGTGCCAGCAGTCCAGACAGGGGGCGCATCACCGGGGAGCTGTTTTTT.

This clone appeared once. The chain combines TRBV4-3 with TRBJ1-2; no firm D call. V was shortened by 0 bases and J by 6 bases, with 23 bases between the two germline ends. Germline V gene lookup returns CDR1 LGHNA and CDR2 YSLEER. The CDR3 is 18 amino acids. This CDR3 is CASSQDSSLGGQTHGYTF. CDR3 nucleotide sequence: TGCGCCAGCAGCCAAGATTCGTCCTTAGGAGGTCAGACCCATGGCTACACCTTC.

The chain links TRBV10-3 to TRBJ2-7; TRBD1 is a possible D gene (6 bases). Germline assignment: CDR1 ENHRY and CDR2 SYGVKD. This CDR3 is built from 14 residues. V lost 8 bases to trimming and J lost 0 bases, with 14 bases between them. The CDR3, as DNA: TGTGCCATCGGTTGGACAGCCCTCTCCTACGAGCAGTACTTC. It specifies CAIGWTALSYEQYF.

The chain links TRBV5-1 to TRBJ2-7; 10 nucleotides align to TRBD2. With 0 bases clipped from V and 3 bases from J, the junction kept 3 bases outside the gene matches. Germline loops: CDR1 SGHRS, CDR2 YFSETQ. CDR3 length: 15 residues. The CDR3 protein is CASSLGASGGYEQYF. In DNA, the CDR3 is TGCGCCAGCAGCTTGGGAGCTAGCGGGGGCTACGAGCAGTACTTC.